The present entry profiles one T cell receptor (beta chain) with its context. Germline loops: CDR1 SGHKS, CDR2 YYEKEE (reference sequence). J gave up 3 bases and V 2 bases, and 2 bases lay outside the gene matches. The CDR3 loop spans 15 amino acids. The sample comes from a study of blood T cell repertoires in COVID-19. For the study at large: The samples span acute and convalescent COVID-19 from the United States, Italy and Spain. PBMCs, B-cell-depleted T cells, or T cells provided the cDNA or gDNA that made up the material.

Per the authors' pipeline: Researchers report that nucleated cell counts were estimated from reference gene primer amplification. Using immunoSEQ multiplex PCR, the repertoire was profiled, and TCRdb retains in-frame clones only, with some absent. D and trimming come from the DNA, and the V and J calls and clone size come from that table. In the table there are fewer than 300,000 clones, 65% to 90% of which are singletons. This receptor was taken from a man in his forties or fifties with active or convalescent COVID-19. Sequences were obtained from peripheral blood. The chain recombines TRBV5-5 with TRBJ2-5; 12 nucleotides align to TRBD2. The CDR3 bases are TGTGCCAGCAGCTTAGGACTAGCGGGAAAAGAGACCCAGTACTTC. This encodes CASSLGLAGKETQYF. Together with reference TRBV5-5 and TRBJ2-5, the CDR3 gives the full variable domain: DAGVTQSPTHLIKTRGQQVTLRCSPISGHKSVSWYQQVLGQGPQFIFQYYEKEERGRGNFPDRFSARQFPNYSSELNVNALLLGDSALYLCASSLGLAGKETQYFGPGTRLLVL.